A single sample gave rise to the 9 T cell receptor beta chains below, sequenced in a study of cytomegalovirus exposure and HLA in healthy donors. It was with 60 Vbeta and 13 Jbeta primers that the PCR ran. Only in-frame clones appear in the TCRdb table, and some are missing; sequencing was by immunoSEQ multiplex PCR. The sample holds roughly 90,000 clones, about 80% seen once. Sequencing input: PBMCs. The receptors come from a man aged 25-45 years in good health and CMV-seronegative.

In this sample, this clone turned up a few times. DNA of the CDR3: TGTGCCAGCACCCCGCGGGGGGGCCCTGGGGCCAACGTCCTGACTTTC. Encoded protein: CASTPRGGPGANVLTF. This chain uses TRBV7-9 with TRBJ2-6, with 9 nucleotides matching TRBD2. In germline, CDR1 is SEHNR, CDR2 FQNEAQ (reference sequence). The CDR3 totals 16 residues. V dropped 7 bases and J dropped 2; count of bases not matched to a gene: 6.

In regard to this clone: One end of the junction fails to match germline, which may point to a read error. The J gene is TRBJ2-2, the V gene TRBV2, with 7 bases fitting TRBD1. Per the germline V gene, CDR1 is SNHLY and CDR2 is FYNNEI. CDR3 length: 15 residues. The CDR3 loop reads CAGSEDREGTGELFF. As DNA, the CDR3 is TGTGCCGGCAGTGAAGACAGGGAAGGCACCGGGGAGCTGTTTTTT.

The CDR3 region has the DNA TGTGCCAGTAGTATATCCCTATCCGTGAACACTGAAGCTTTCTTT. Translation gives CASSISLSVNTEAFF. The chain joins TRBV19 to TRBJ1-1, with no clear D. Looked up from germline, CDR1 is LNHDA and CDR2 is SQIVND (reference sequence). The CDR3 has 15 residues. Trimming took 2 bases from V and 0 from J, leaving 10 bases between them.

This chain's CDR3 is CASSPLSEAFF. CDR3 DNA: TGTGCCAGCAGTCCACTCTCTGAAGCTTTCTTT. V and J are TRBV28 and TRBJ1-1; D unresolved. The CDR3 is 11 residues long. V shed 5 bases and J shed 6 bases, with 7 bases lying between them. From germline, CDR1 is MDHEN and CDR2 SYDVKM.

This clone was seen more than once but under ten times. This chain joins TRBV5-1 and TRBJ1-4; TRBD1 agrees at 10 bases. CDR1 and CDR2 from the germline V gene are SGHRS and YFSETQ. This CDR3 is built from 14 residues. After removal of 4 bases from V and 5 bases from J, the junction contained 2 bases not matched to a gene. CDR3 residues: CASSTGQGNEKLFF. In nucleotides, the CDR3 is TGCGCCAGCAGCACGGGACAGGGGAATGAAAAACTGTTTTTT.

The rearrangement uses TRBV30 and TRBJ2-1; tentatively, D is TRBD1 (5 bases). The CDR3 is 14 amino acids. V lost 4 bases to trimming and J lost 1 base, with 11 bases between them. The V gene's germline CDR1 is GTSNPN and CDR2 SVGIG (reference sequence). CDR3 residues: CAWKAGRSYNEQFF. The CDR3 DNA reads TGTGCCTGGAAAGCAGGGCGATCCTACAATGAGCAGTTCTTC.

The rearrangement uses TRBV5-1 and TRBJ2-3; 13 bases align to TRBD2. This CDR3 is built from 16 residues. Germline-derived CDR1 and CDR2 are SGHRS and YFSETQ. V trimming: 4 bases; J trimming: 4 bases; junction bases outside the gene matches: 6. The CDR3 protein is CASSPRTSGSADTQYF. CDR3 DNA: TGCGCCAGCAGCCCGCGGACTAGCGGGAGTGCAGATACGCAGTATTTT.

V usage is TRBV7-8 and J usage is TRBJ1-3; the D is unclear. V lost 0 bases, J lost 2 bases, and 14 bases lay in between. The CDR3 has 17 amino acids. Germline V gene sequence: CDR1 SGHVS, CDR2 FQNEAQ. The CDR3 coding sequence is TGTGCCAGCAGCTTAGCAGGGCGGGCAATGACTGGAAACACCATATATTTT. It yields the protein CASSLAGRAMTGNTIYF.

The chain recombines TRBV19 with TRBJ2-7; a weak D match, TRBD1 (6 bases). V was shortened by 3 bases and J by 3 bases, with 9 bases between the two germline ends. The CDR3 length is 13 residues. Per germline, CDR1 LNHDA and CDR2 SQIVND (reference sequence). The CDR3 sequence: CASSIGTLYEQYF. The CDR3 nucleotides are TGTGCCAGTAGTATTGGGACACTCTACGAGCAGTACTTC. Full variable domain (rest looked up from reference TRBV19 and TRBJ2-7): DGGITQSPKYLFRKEGQNVTLSCEQNLNHDAMYWYRQDPGQGLRLIYYSQIVNDFQKGDIAEGYSVSREKKESFPLTVTSAQKNPTAFYLCASSIGTLYEQYFGPGTRLTVT.